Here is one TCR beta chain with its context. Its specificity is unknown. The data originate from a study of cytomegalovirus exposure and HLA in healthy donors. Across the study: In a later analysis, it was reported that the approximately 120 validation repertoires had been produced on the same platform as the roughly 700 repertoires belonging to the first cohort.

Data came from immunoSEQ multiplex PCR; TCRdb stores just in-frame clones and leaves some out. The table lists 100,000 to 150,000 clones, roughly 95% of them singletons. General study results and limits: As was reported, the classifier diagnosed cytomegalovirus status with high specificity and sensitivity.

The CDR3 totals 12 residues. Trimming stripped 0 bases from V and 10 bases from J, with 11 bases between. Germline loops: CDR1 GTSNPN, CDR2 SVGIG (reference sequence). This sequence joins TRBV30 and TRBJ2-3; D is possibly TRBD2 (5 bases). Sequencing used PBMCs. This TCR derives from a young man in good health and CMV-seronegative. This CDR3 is CAWSVSSTAQYF. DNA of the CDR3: TGTGCCTGGAGTGTGTCTAGCACGGCGCAGTATTTT.